This T cell receptor (beta chain) emerged from a study of Graves' ophthalmopathy and Graves' hyperthyroidism. Trimming removed 4 bases at V and 7 bases at J, with 8 bases between. Germline CDR1 is SQVTM and CDR2 is ANQGSEA. The CDR3 totals 10 residues. Study-wide findings and caveats: Thyroid clonotypes that were expanded above 0.001 frequency mostly also appeared in blood. A model built from 13 signatures distinguished ophthalmopathy from stable hyperthyroidism with approximately 89% sensitivity and approximately 80% specificity.

Newly diagnosed, the hyperthyroidism patients had under 2 months' duration and were aged 18 to 65. Other autoimmune diseases, uncontrolled infections, pregnancy or lactation excluded patients from enrollment. Using RNA transcripts, the TCR beta CDR3 regions were amplified. First-round RT-PCR employed HTBI primers, with a second-round multiplex PCR after it. MiXCR was run by TCRdb on the multiplex PCR reads, yielding one entry per CDR3 protein. Of 580,000 or so distinct CDR3 sequences in the sample, 35% to 45% are singletons; the top ten hold roughly 4.5%. Regarding this clonotype: The antigen remains unidentified.

This clonotype was sampled from an adult man with Graves' hyperthyroidism. The sequenced material came from peripheral blood or thyroid tissue (not recorded which). The chain carries TRBV29-1 and TRBJ2-7; D may be TRBD1 (6 bases). CDR3: CSVGQEEQYF. The CDR3 nucleotides are TGCAGCGTTGGACAGGAAGAGCAGTACTTC.